This entry is about one TCR beta chain. The record originates from a study of blood T cell repertoires in COVID-19. The wider study: Collection of acute and convalescent COVID-19 samples took place in the United States, Italy and Spain. Sources were T cells, B-cell-depleted T cells, or PBMCs; the material itself was cDNA or gDNA.

Sequencing was performed with immunoSEQ multiplex PCR; in TCRdb, only in-frame clones are kept and a portion is missing. The sample contains roughly 280,000 clones, around 87% of which appear only once. CDR1 and CDR2 from the germline V gene are DFQATT and SNEGSKA (reference sequence). The CDR3 is 10 amino acids. The ends were cut back, 4 bases at V and 2 bases at J, with 2 bases in the middle. This TCR came from a man aged 18 to 29 with active or convalescent COVID-19. The source material was peripheral blood. This rearrangement joins TRBV20-1 to TRBJ2-5; D call uncertain. Here the CDR3 DNA reads TGCAGTGCTATACAAGAGACCCAGTACTTC. Protein sequence: CSAIQETQYF.